Below are 21 T cell receptor beta chains sequenced from a single sample in a study of T cells in Graves' hyperthyroidism and ophthalmopathy. It was RNA transcripts that yielded the amplified TCR beta CDR3 regions. The primer set for the first-round RT-PCR of the TCR CDR3 was HTBI. MiXCR, run by TCRdb on the multiplex PCR reads, gives a single entry per CDR3 protein. The table lists some 550,000 distinct CDR3 sequences, under 25% of them singletons. The specimen sequenced was blood. These receptors came from a man aged 18 to 35 with Graves' hyperthyroidism.

In this sample, this clonotype turned up many times. The gene calls are TRBV6-5 and TRBJ1-2, with TRBD1 identical over 7 bases. CDR3 size: 14 residues. The V segment lost 4 bases and the J segment 3 bases; nucleotides outside the gene matches: 5. CDR1 is MNHEY, CDR2 SVGAGI, per germline. The CDR3 sequence: CASSSTGSHYGYTF. The CDR3 DNA reads TGTGCCAGCAGTTCGACAGGGTCCCACTATGGCTACACCTTC.

This sequence joins TRBV4-1 and TRBJ2-7, with 7 bases lining up with TRBD1. The ends lost 4 bases at V and 0 bases at J; junction bases unmatched: 6. The CDR3 is made up of 15 amino acids. CDR1 and CDR2 from the germline V gene are MGHRA and YSYEKL. Here the CDR3 DNA reads TGCGCCAGCAGCCCCGTTGGGGACAGCTCCTACGAGCAGTACTTC. This encodes CASSPVGDSSYEQYF.

The CDR3 DNA reads TGTGCCAGCACTGTACTACAGGGGCTAAGGGACGAGCAGTACTTC. It specifies CASTVLQGLRDEQYF. V is TRBV6-2 or TRBV6-3 and J is TRBJ2-7; 7 nucleotides align to TRBD1. The CDR3 runs 15 residues. CDR1 and CDR2 (germline): MNHEY, SVGEGT. The V and J ends lost 7 bases and 5 bases, in that order; junction bases with no gene match: 14.

This clonotype was seen at least ten times. V usage is TRBV4-1 and J usage is TRBJ2-5; 12 bases align to TRBD2. CDR1 is MGHRA and CDR2 is YSYEKL in the germline V gene. The CDR3 sequence is 16 residues long. Trimming at V came to 4 bases and at J to 1 base, leaving 4 bases not matched to a gene. CDR3 in DNA: TGCGCCAGCAGCCTAACGACTAGCGGGGGCCAAGAGACCCAGTACTTC. It encodes CASSLTTSGGQETQYF.

The table lists this clonotype with many counts. The CDR3 reads CASSAKTNTEAFF. CDR3 DNA: TGCGCCAGCAGTGCGAAGACAAACACTGAAGCTTTCTTT. The rearrangement joins TRBV10-1 to TRBJ1-1; D not resolved. The CDR3 runs to 13 residues. Germline loops: CDR1 WNHNN, CDR2 SYGVQD (reference sequence). V dropped 4 bases and J dropped 2 bases, with 8 bases sitting between them.

This clonotype showed up many times. V usage is TRBV6-2 or TRBV6-3 and J usage is TRBJ1-2; possibly TRBD1 for D (6 bases). CDR1 MNHEY and CDR2 SVGEGT come from the germline V gene. The CDR3 covers 16 residues. Trimming shortened V by 7 bases and J by 0 bases, and 18 bases separated the two germline ends. The CDR3 coding sequence is TGTGCCAGCAATAATCGGGACACCAGTCCTAACTATGGCTACACCTTC. This gives the protein CASNNRDTSPNYGYTF.

This clonotype was observed at least ten times. The J gene is TRBJ2-5, the V gene TRBV20-1, with 15 bases matching TRBD2. Unmatched junction bases numbered 3, after V lost 6 bases and J lost 1 base. CDR1 is DFQATT, CDR2 SNEGSKA, per germline (reference sequence). The CDR3 runs 15 residues. This CDR3 reads CSAGLAGGLQETQYF. The CDR3 region has the DNA TGCAGTGCGGGACTAGCGGGGGGCCTCCAAGAGACCCAGTACTTC.

Many counts were recorded for this clonotype. V usage is TRBV12-5 and J usage is TRBJ1-5, with D perhaps matching TRBD1 (6 bases). This CDR3 has 14 residues. CDR1 is LGHNT and CDR2 is FRNRAP in the germline V gene. V was shortened by 5 bases and J by 6 bases, with 14 bases between the two germline ends. As DNA, the CDR3 is TGTGCTAGTGGTGGGGGGCAGGGGACTCAGCCCCAGCATTTT. This encodes CASGGGQGTQPQHF.

There are a few counts of this clonotype. This may come from a read error, since a much larger clone is one base off. This chain links TRBV30 with TRBJ2-7; 10 bases align to TRBD1. Germline CDR1 and CDR2: GTSNPN and SVGIG (reference sequence). The CDR3 has 14 residues. Trimming removed 2 bases from V and 9 bases from J; junction bases left unmatched: 10. The CDR3 DNA reads TGTGCCTGGAGTCGGACAGGGGGGAAACACGGGCAGTACTTC. Amino acids: CAWSRTGGKHGQYF.

This clonotype has ten or more counts. The chain links TRBV9 to TRBJ1-2, with D possibly being TRBD1 (6 bases). Germline lookup yields CDR1 SGDLS and CDR2 YYNGEE. The CDR3 contains 14 residues. Trimming stripped 0 bases from V and 3 bases from J, with 9 bases between. The DNA for the CDR3 is TGTGCCAGCAGCGTAGACGGGGGCGACTATGGCTACACCTTC. Translating it yields CASSVDGGDYGYTF.

The chain has TRBV20-1 and TRBJ2-5, with 10 bases identical to TRBD2. Trimming at V came to 6 bases and at J to 4 bases, leaving 20 bases not matched to a gene. The CDR3 has 18 residues. Germline CDR1 is DFQATT and CDR2 is SNEGSKA (reference sequence). The CDR3 nucleotides read TGCAGTGCAAGCGCCTTAGCGGGAGGAGACCCGAACGGAGAGACCCAGTACTTC. Its protein is CSASALAGGDPNGETQYF.

The rearrangement links TRBV11-1 to TRBJ2-2; D is undetermined. The CDR3 runs 16 residues. The germline V gene encodes CDR1 SGHAT and CDR2 FQDESV (reference sequence). Trimming left V 4 bases short and J 4 bases short, with 16 bases between. CDR3 sequence reads: CASSSASLRTTGELFF. The CDR3 region has the DNA TGTGCCAGCAGCTCGGCCAGTCTGAGAACCACCGGGGAGCTGTTTTTT.

This clonotype appeared many times. The CDR3 loop reads CASSYSVDSYEQYF. CDR3 coding DNA: TGTGCCAGCAGTTACTCGGTCGACTCCTACGAGCAGTACTTC. The gene calls are TRBV6-5 and TRBJ2-7; D call uncertain. V shed 0 bases and J shed 0 bases, with 6 bases lying between them. The CDR3 is 14 amino acids. Germline lookup yields CDR1 MNHEY and CDR2 SVGAGI.

This clonotype was detected many times. The genes are TRBV6-1 and TRBJ1-1, with D hard to call. The CDR3 has 13 residues. Trimming took 7 bases from V and 0 from J, leaving 9 bases between them. Germline CDR1 is MNHNS and CDR2 is SASEGT. The DNA for the CDR3 is TGTGCCAGCAATCAGGAAGTGAACACTGAAGCTTTCTTT. It specifies CASNQEVNTEAFF.

This clonotype showed up many times. The V call is TRBV5-1, the J call TRBJ1-5; D not resolved. Germline-derived CDR1 and CDR2 are SGHRS and YFSETQ. The CDR3 is 15 residues long. V dropped 4 bases and J dropped 5 bases, with 16 bases sitting between them. The CDR3 DNA is TGCGCCAGCAGCCCCCGGTATGGGGAAGATCAGCCCCAGCATTTT. Translation: CASSPRYGEDQPQHF.

This sequence joins TRBV6-5 and TRBJ1-1; TRBD1 matches 7 bases. There are 17 residues in the CDR3. After removal of 7 bases from V and 3 bases from J, the junction contained 17 bases not matched to a gene. Germline V lookup: CDR1 MNHEY, CDR2 SVGAGI. CDR3 region: CASISQQGSKMDTEAFF. The CDR3 nucleotides read TGTGCCAGCATTTCCCAACAGGGGTCGAAGATGGACACTGAAGCTTTCTTT.

The chain employs TRBV12-3 or TRBV12-4 and TRBJ1-1; D may be TRBD1 (6 bases). The CDR3 runs to 14 residues. The germline V and J ends were trimmed by 6 bases and 0 bases, with 11 bases remaining between them. The chain's CDR3 is CASRHDRMNTEAFF. The DNA for the CDR3 is TGTGCCAGCAGGCACGACAGGATGAACACTGAAGCTTTCTTT.

This clonotype has at least ten counts. The chain employs TRBV13 and TRBJ1-1; D is possibly TRBD1 (6 bases). The CDR3 is 13 amino acids. CDR1 and CDR2 from the germline V gene are PRHDT and FYEKMQ (reference sequence). V was clipped by 3 bases and J by 4 bases, with 9 bases between them. This CDR3 reads CASSFYRVTEAFF. Here the CDR3 DNA reads TGTGCCAGCAGCTTTTACAGGGTCACTGAAGCTTTCTTT.

This clonotype was counted between two and nine times. CDR3 region: CSATYRLAGGHETQYF. The CDR3 DNA reads TGCAGTGCTACCTACCGGCTAGCGGGGGGGCATGAGACCCAGTACTTC. The chain uses TRBV20-1 and TRBJ2-5; 12 bases are shared with TRBD2. Germline values: CDR1 DFQATT, CDR2 SNEGSKA (reference sequence). The length of the CDR3 is 16 residues. V gave up 4 bases and J gave up 5 bases; unmatched junction bases: 11.

The rearrangement uses TRBV6-1 and TRBJ2-3; D is unclear. Between the trimmed V and J ends, which lost 2 bases and 6 bases, there was a span of 15 bases. CDR1 is MNHNS, CDR2 SASEGT, per germline. The CDR3 has 15 amino acids. The DNA of the CDR3 is TGTGCCAGCAGTGAATATGCCGCCCGGTCGGATACGCAGTATTTT. It codes for CASSEYAARSDTQYF.

The count of this clonotype is one. The chain uses TRBV12-3 or TRBV12-4 and TRBJ1-3; D ambiguous. V was cut by 3 bases and J by 0 bases, with 9 bases left in between. The CDR3 has 15 amino acids. The DNA of the CDR3 is TGTGCCAGCAGTTTGTCGGAAAGCTCTGGAAACACCATATATTTT. Its protein is CASSLSESSGNTIYF.